This TCR beta chain stems from a study of shared clonotypes between healthy human individuals. Several immunoSEQ 96-well plates shared each subset's DNA, each plate a replicate. Method: immunoSEQ multiplex PCR; TCRdb's copy keeps in-frame clones and lacks some. This table holds about 2 million clones, 85% to 95% found once. V gave up 2 bases and J gave up 6 bases, with 14 bases separating them. Germline V gene data show CDR1 as MNHNY and CDR2 as SVGAGI (reference sequence). CDR3 length: 14 residues. Memory CD4+ cells were the fraction left after CD45RA+ naive selection. The sample consisted of naive CD4+ T cells sorted from blood. Subset given: CD45RA+ positively selected. This clonotype was sampled from a man between 18 and 35 years old in good health. The chain recombines TRBV6-6 with TRBJ2-7; the D call may be TRBD1 or TRBD2 (5 bases each). The CDR3, as DNA: TGTGCCAGCAGTTACAGAGGGGAGTCGTCCGAGCAGTACTTC. It encodes CASSYRGESSEQYF.